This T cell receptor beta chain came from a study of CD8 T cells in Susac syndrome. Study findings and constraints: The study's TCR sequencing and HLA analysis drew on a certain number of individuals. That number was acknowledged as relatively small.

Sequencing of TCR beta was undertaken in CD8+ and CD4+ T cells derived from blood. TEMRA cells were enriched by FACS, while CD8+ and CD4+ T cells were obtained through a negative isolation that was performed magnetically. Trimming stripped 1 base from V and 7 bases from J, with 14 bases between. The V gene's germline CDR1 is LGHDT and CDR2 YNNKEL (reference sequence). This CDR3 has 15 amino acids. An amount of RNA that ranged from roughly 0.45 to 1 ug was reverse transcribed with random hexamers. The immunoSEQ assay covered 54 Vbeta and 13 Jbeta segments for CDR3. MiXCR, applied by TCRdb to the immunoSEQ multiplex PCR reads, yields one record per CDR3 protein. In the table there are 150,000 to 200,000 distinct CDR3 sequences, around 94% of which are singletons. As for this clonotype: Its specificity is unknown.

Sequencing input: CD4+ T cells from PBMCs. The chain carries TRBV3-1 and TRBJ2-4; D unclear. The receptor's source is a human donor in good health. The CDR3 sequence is CASSQGRGNWNIQYF. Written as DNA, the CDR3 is TGTGCCAGCAGCCAAGGGCGCGGAAATTGGAACATTCAGTACTTC.